This passage covers 26 T cell receptor beta chains from one sample sequenced in a study of T cells in women clearing cervical HPV infection. The table came from immunoSEQ multiplex PCR; TCRdb's copy has only in-frame clones and leaves some out. The sample is made up of about 20,000 clones, and the top ten hold more than 6% of it. Sequenced material: blood buffy coat. These receptors originate from a woman aged 18-70 years with a cervical HPV16 infection that either progressed to CIN3+ or cleared (not recorded which).

A word on this clone: The CDR3 is cut off 3 residues early in the read; its end comes from the germline J gene. The chain uses TRBV5-1 and TRBJ2-1, with 7 positions matching TRBD1. The CDR3 sequence is 16 residues long. Germline lookup yields CDR1 SGHRS and CDR2 YFSETQ. The V gene end was trimmed by 4 bases and the J gene end by 8 bases; junction bases not matched to a gene: 15. Incomplete CDR3 DNA: TGCGCCAGCAGCCCCAGTAGAGGGGGCGCGGTATATGAG. It encodes CASSPSRGGAVYE. The complete CDR3 reads CASSPSRGGAVYEQFF.

Comment on this clone: The read terminates 3 residues ahead of where the CDR3 ends, so the germline J gene completes it. The chain has TRBV5-4 and TRBJ2-7; 10 bases are shared with TRBD1. Germline values: CDR1 SGHNT, CDR2 YYREEE (reference sequence). The CDR3 is 15 residues long. The junction had 7 bases not matched to a gene; V was cut back by 3 bases and J by 4 bases. The sequenced part of the CDR3 DNA is TGTGCCAGCAGCTGGCCGGGACAGGGGCAATACGAG. It encodes CASSWPGQGQYE. The complete CDR3 reads CASSWPGQGQYEQYF.

Concerning this clone itself: Read sequence stops 3 residues before the CDR3 end, and the germline J gene provides the missing end. The V and J genes are TRBV19 and TRBJ2-7, with a weak D call TRBD1 (7 bases). Deletions cut 8 bases from V and 2 bases from J, with 19 bases between. There are 15 residues in the CDR3. Looked up from germline, CDR1 is LNHDA and CDR2 is SQIVND (reference sequence). The CDR3 is CASAIGGTETYEQYF. The CDR3 bases that were read are TGTGCCAGTGCCATAGGGGGGACAGAGACCTACGAG.

In the case of this clone: The CDR3 end falls 3 residues outside the read, so it is completed with the germline J gene. The chain employs TRBV7-2 and TRBJ1-1; D remains unclear. The CDR3 loop spans 14 amino acids. Germline V gene lookup returns CDR1 SGHTA and CDR2 FQGNSA. The covered CDR3 bases are TGTGCCAGCAGCTTCCAAGCGCCGCAAGAGACA. Protein sequence: CASSFQAPQET. The entire CDR3 protein reads CASSFQAPQETAFF.

Concerning this clone: Read data end 3 residues before the CDR3 end; the end is taken from the germline J gene. This chain links TRBV5-1 with TRBJ2-2; D is possibly TRBD2 (5 bases). The V and J ends lost 4 bases and 2 bases respectively, with 12 bases between them. CDR1 and CDR2 (germline): SGHRS, YFSETQ. The CDR3 covers 15 residues. Here the CDR3 reads CASSPGLINTGELFF. CDR3 DNA, as far as it was read: TGCGCCAGCAGCCCTGGACTCATTAACACCGGGGAG.

In the case of this clone: The read halts 3 residues ahead of the CDR3 end, with the missing end drawn from the germline J gene. The chain uses TRBV15 and TRBJ2-2, with TRBD1 matching 8 bases. This CDR3 contains 15 residues. Losses at the gene ends were 3 bases for V and 3 bases for J; bases not matched to a gene: 3. CDR1 is LNHNV and CDR2 is YYDKDF in the germline V gene (reference sequence). CDR3 amino acids: CATSSGTGDTGELFF. CDR3 bases read: TGTGCCACCAGCAGTGGGACAGGCGACACCGGGGAG.

To note about this clone: The read terminates 3 residues before the CDR3 end, so the remaining end is supplied by the germline J gene. The chain employs TRBV5-4 and TRBJ2-7; 9 nucleotides agree with TRBD1. This CDR3 has 14 residues. The V segment lost 2 bases and the J segment 6 bases; nucleotides outside the gene matches: 6. Germline V gene sequence: CDR1 SGHNT, CDR2 YYREEE (reference sequence). The sequenced CDR3 bases are TGTGCCAGCAGCTTTGCGGGACAGGGTGGCGAG. It codes for CASSFAGQGGE. The CDR3 reads in full as CASSFAGQGGEQYF.

This CDR3 is CSASQGFAEAFF. CDR3 DNA (partial): TGCAGTGCTTCACAGGGTTTCGCTGAA. V is TRBV20-1 and J is TRBJ1-1; tentative D call: TRBD1 (6 bases). The DNA ends 3 residues before the CDR3 does, and the rest of the CDR3 is filled in from the germline J gene. Trimming shortened V by 5 bases and J by 6 bases, and 13 bases separated the two germline ends. The CDR3 spans 12 residues. The germline V gene has CDR1 DFQATT and CDR2 SNEGSKA (reference sequence).

As to this clone: The observed sequence ends 3 residues before the CDR3 terminus, with the missing tail filled in from the germline J gene. The genes are TRBV11-2 and TRBJ2-3; a possible D gene is TRBD1 (5 bases). The CDR3 is made up of 14 amino acids. V was shortened by 4 bases and J by 4 bases, with 12 bases between the two germline ends. The V gene's germline CDR1 is SGHAT and CDR2 FQNNGV. The CDR3 DNA, read in part, is TGTGCCAGCAGCTCCAGGGAAATGGCAGATACG. This gives the protein CASSSREMADT. The whole CDR3 sequence reads CASSSREMADTQYF.

A note on this clone: The read finishes 3 residues shy of the CDR3 end, and the germline J gene is used to complete it. The chain uses TRBV6-2 or TRBV6-3 and TRBJ2-5; D possibly corresponds to TRBD2 (5 bases). Germline loops: CDR1 MNHEY, CDR2 SVGEGT. The CDR3 spans 17 residues. With 2 bases removed from V and 1 base from J, the gap between germline ends came to 17 bases. The CDR3 is CASSYRRSIRGQETQYF. CDR3 bases read: TGTGCCAGCAGTTACCGACGCTCCATCCGGGGCCAAGAGACC.

Concerning this clone itself: The missing CDR3 end, 3 residues past where the read stops, is filled in from the germline J gene. V and J are TRBV29-1 and TRBJ2-5; no definite D call. This CDR3 has 12 amino acids. Germline V gives CDR1 SQVTM, CDR2 ANQGSEA. The CDR3 DNA, read in part, is TGCAGCCACGGAAGGGCCACAGATACC. Amino acids: CSHGRATDT. In full, the CDR3 reads CSHGRATDTQYF. Drawing the rest from reference TRBV29-1 and TRBJ2-5, the complete variable domain is SAVISQKPSRDICQRGTSLTIQCQVDSQVTMMFWYRQQPGQSLTLIATANQGSEATYESGFVIDKFPISRPNLTFSTLTVSNMSPEDSSIYLCSHGRATDTQYFGPGTRLLVL.

Notes on this clone: The read comes to an end 3 residues before the CDR3 does, leaving the germline J gene to fill in the end. The chain has TRBV6-2 or TRBV6-3 and TRBJ1-1; 9 bases are a match to TRBD1. Germline CDR1 MNHEY, CDR2 SVGEGT. The CDR3 runs to 15 residues. The ends lost 5 bases at V and 7 bases at J; junction bases unmatched: 11. The DNA read from the CDR3 is TGTGCCAGCAGTCCCCGGAGGACAGGGGTATTTGAA. Protein product: CASSPRRTGVFE. Given in full, the CDR3 is CASSPRRTGVFEAFF.

The CDR3 here is CASSLAVARGRETQYF. Incomplete CDR3 DNA: TGTGCCAGCAGCTTAGCGGTGGCCAGGGGGCGAGAGACC. The rearrangement uses TRBV7-2 and TRBJ2-5; 8 nucleotides align to TRBD1. The read terminates 3 residues before the CDR3 end, so the remaining end is supplied by the germline J gene. The CDR3 covers 16 residues. CDR1 is SGHTA and CDR2 is FQGNSA in the germline V gene. The V segment lost 0 bases and the J segment 4 bases; nucleotides outside the gene matches: 7. The variable domain in full, with the rest retrieved from reference TRBV7-2 and TRBJ2-5, is GAGVSQSPSNKVTEKGKDVELRCDPISGHTALYWYRQSLGQGLEFLIYFQGNSAPDKSGLPSDRFSAERTGGSVSTLTIQRTQQEDSAVYLCASSLAVARGRETQYFGPGTRLLVL.

Remarks on this clone: The CDR3 extends 3 residues past the end of the read, so its final part is completed from the germline J gene. Other DNA sequences in the sample encode the same CDR3. The rearrangement uses TRBV18 and TRBJ1-3; the D gene is possibly TRBD1 (6 bases). CDR3 size: 15 residues. CDR1 and CDR2 from the germline V gene are KGHSH and LQKENI. V was pared by 4 bases and J by 2 bases, with 12 bases between. The DNA read from the CDR3 is TGTGCCAGCTCACAACAGGGCGACGCTGGAAACACC. The encoded protein is CASSQQGDAGNT. Given in full, the CDR3 is CASSQQGDAGNTIYF.

About this clone: The missing CDR3 end, 3 residues past where the read stops, is filled in from the germline J gene. The chain links TRBV6-2 or TRBV6-3 to TRBJ2-2; TRBD2 matches 7 bases. Germline V gene lookup returns CDR1 MNHEY and CDR2 SVGEGT. CDR3 length equals 14 residues. V gave up 5 bases and J gave up 6 bases; unmatched junction bases: 6. CDR3 bases read: TGTGCCAGCAGTCTATTGACTAGCTCCGGGGAG. It encodes CASSLLTSSGE. The whole CDR3 protein reads CASSLLTSSGELFF.

Points on this clone: The CDR3 extends 3 residues past the end of the read, so its final part is completed from the germline J gene. The genes are TRBV20-1 and TRBJ1-2; 8 bases agree with TRBD1. CDR3 length: 13 amino acids. Germline CDR1 is DFQATT and CDR2 is SNEGSKA (reference sequence). V dropped 4 bases and J dropped 3; count of bases not matched to a gene: 4. The CDR3 bases that were read are TGCAGTGCTATGACAGGGGCATACTATGGC. This sequence encodes CSAMTGAYYG. The entire CDR3 sequence reads CSAMTGAYYGYTF.

As for this clone: The read stops 3 residues short of the end of the CDR3; the missing end is completed from the germline J gene. This chain connects TRBV5-1 to TRBJ2-7, with TRBD2 matching 9 bases. V was clipped by 3 bases and J by 4 bases; unmatched bases: 8. The CDR3 extends over 15 amino acids. Germline assignment: CDR1 SGHRS and CDR2 YFSETQ. Here the CDR3 reads CASSSGAGGGYEQYF. The sequenced CDR3 bases are TGCGCCAGCAGCTCTGGTGCGGGAGGGGGATACGAG. Looking up the rest from reference TRBV5-1 and TRBJ2-7 gives the full variable domain: KAGVTQTPRYLIKTRGQQVTLSCSPISGHRSVSWYQQTPGQGLQFLFEYFSETQRNKGNFPGRFSGRQFSNSRSEMNVSTLELGDSALYLCASSSGAGGGYEQYFGPGTRLTVT.

Notes on this clone: The read ends 3 residues shy of where the CDR3 ends; the end is completed using the germline J gene. The chain is built from TRBV2 and TRBJ1-1; 7 positions match TRBD1. Unmatched junction bases numbered 2, after V lost 1 base and J lost 6 bases. CDR1 is SNHLY and CDR2 is FYNNEI in the germline V gene. This CDR3 region has 13 residues. The sequenced CDR3 bases are TGTGCCAGCAGTGAAGTGACAGGGTCTGAA. This sequence encodes CASSEVTGSE. The full CDR3 protein reads CASSEVTGSEAFF.

With regard to this clone: The CDR3 end lies 3 residues beyond the end of the read and is filled in from the germline J gene. The chain combines TRBV29-1 with TRBJ2-2, with 11 bases identical to TRBD1. Germline V gene lookup returns CDR1 SQVTM and CDR2 ANQGSEA. The CDR3 is 15 amino acids. CDR3 loop: CSVGTGGVPGEKLFF. CDR3 bases read: TGCAGCGTAGGGACAGGGGGGGTCCCGGGTGAAAAG.

Notes on this clone: The read finishes 3 residues shy of the CDR3 end, and the germline J gene is used to complete it. J is TRBJ2-5 and V is TRBV29-1; 8 positions match TRBD1. Germline values: CDR1 SQVTM, CDR2 ANQGSEA. The CDR3 contains 13 residues. The ends lost 4 bases at V and 5 bases at J; junction bases unmatched: 6. This CDR3 is CSVAQGAGETQYF. CDR3 DNA (partial): TGCAGCGTTGCCCAGGGGGCGGGGGAGACC.

On this clone itself: The read falls 3 residues short of the CDR3 end, and the missing part is taken from the germline J gene. The chain uses TRBV19 and TRBJ1-2; no reliable D call. Germline V gene sequence: CDR1 LNHDA, CDR2 SQIVND (reference sequence). This CDR3 contains 14 residues. The sequenced CDR3 bases are TGTGCCAGTAAAGCGGATAGCTCCTACAATGAC. The encoded protein is CASKADSSYND. The full CDR3 protein is CASKADSSYNDYTF. Full variable domain (rest looked up from reference TRBV19 and TRBJ1-2): DGGITQSPKYLFRKEGQNVTLSCEQNLNHDAMYWYRQDPGQGLRLIYYSQIVNDFQKGDIAEGYSVSREKKESFPLTVTSAQKNPTAFYLCASKADSSYNDYTFGSGTRLTVV.

As regards this clone: The sequenced fragment ends 3 residues before the CDR3 boundary, so the rest is inferred from the germline J gene. This chain uses TRBV19 with TRBJ1-2, with a tentative D call TRBD1 (5 bases). Germline CDR1 is LNHDA and CDR2 is SQIVND (reference sequence). The CDR3 is 15 residues long. The CDR3 loop is CATLEMRGPKDTYTF. The CDR3 DNA, read in part, is TGTGCCACCCTCGAAATGCGGGGCCCCAAAGATACC.

On this clone itself: The read is 3 residues too short to cover the CDR3 end, so that end is filled in from the germline J gene. This chain connects TRBV19 to TRBJ2-7, with TRBD2 matching 11 bases. The CDR3 loop spans 15 amino acids. Germline V gene data show CDR1 as LNHDA and CDR2 as SQIVND (reference sequence). J gave up 2 bases and V 0 bases, and 0 bases lay outside the gene matches. The CDR3 bases that were read are TGTGCCAGTAGTATAGAACTAGCGGGAGCCTACGAG. It encodes CASSIELAGAYE. The whole CDR3 is CASSIELAGAYEQYF.

On this clone: With the read ending 3 residues before the CDR3 end, the germline J gene is used to fill in that end. The chain couples TRBV14 to TRBJ2-6; possibly TRBD2 for D (5 bases). The germline V gene has CDR1 SGHDN and CDR2 FVKESK. Trimming removed 1 base from V and 0 bases from J, with 16 bases in between. The CDR3 has 19 amino acids. The CDR3 loop reads CASSQVGGLQSSGANVLTF. The CDR3 DNA, read in part, is TGTGCCAGCAGCCAAGTAGGCGGGCTCCAGTCCTCTGGGGCCAACGTC.

Notes on this clone: The sequence runs out 3 residues before the end of the CDR3; the remainder is reconstructed from the germline J gene. The chain joins TRBV29-1 to TRBJ2-4; 10 bases fit TRBD1. This CDR3 is built from 14 residues. Germline CDR1 reads SQVTM; CDR2 reads ANQGSEA. This CDR3 is CSGRTGGTYGDQYF. The sequenced part of the CDR3 DNA is TGCAGCGGCCGGACAGGGGGAACCTACGGGGAT.

With regard to this clone: The CDR3 extends 3 residues past the end of the read, so its final part is completed from the germline J gene. V gene TRBV12-3 or TRBV12-4 combines with J gene TRBJ2-2; TRBD2 aligns across 10 bases. V shed 8 bases, J shed 1 base, and the junction held 7 bases outside the gene matches. The CDR3 spans 16 residues. This CDR3 is CASGLAGDGNTGELFF. Partial CDR3 DNA: TGTGCCAGCGGCCTAGCGGGAGATGGGAACACCGGGGAG.